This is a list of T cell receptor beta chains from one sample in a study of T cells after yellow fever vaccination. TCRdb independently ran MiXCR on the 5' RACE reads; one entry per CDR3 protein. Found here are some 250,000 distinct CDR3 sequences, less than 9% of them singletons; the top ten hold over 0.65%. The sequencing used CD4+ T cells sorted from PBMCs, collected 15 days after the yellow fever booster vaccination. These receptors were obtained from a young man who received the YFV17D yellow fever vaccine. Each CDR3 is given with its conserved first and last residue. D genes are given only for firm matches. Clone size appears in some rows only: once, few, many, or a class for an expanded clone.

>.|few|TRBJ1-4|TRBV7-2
CASSSGGGLDKLFF
TGTGCCAGCAGCTCAGGTGGAGGGCTTGACAAACTGTTTTTT
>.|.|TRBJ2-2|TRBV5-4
CASSLDRTNTGELFF
TGTGCCAGCAGCTTGGACAGGACGAACACCGGGGAGCTGTTTTTT
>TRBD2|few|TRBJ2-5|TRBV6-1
CASSAPAGGRETQYF
TGTGCCAGCAGTGCCCCAGCGGGAGGACGGGAGACCCAGTACTTC
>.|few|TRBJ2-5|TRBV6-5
CASSYAKGTGQETQYF
TGTGCCAGCAGTTACGCGAAGGGCACAGGCCAAGAGACCCAGTACTTC
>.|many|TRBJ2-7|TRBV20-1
CSVPWANKGTYEQYF
TGCAGTGTTCCTTGGGCCAACAAGGGAACCTACGAGCAGTACTTC
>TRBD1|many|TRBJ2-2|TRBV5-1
CASSLAGGWNTGELFF
TGCGCCAGCAGCTTGGCAGGGGGTTGGAACACCGGGGAGCTGTTTTTT
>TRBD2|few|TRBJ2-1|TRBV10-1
CASSPGQAGGYRGNEQFF
TGCGCCAGCAGTCCGGGGCAAGCGGGAGGTTATCGGGGCAATGAGCAGTTCTTC
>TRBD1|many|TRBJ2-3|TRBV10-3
CAITFGTGNTDTQYF
TGTGCCATCACATTCGGGACAGGGAACACAGATACGCAGTATTTT
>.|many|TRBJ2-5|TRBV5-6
CASSLDAQLWETQYF
TGTGCCAGCAGCTTGGATGCGCAGCTATGGGAGACCCAGTACTTC
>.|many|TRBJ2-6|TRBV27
CASSSSSGANVLTF
TGTGCCAGCAGTTCAAGCTCTGGGGCCAACGTCCTGACTTTC
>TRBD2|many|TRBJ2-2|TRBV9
CASSVLTSGATGELFF
TGTGCCAGCAGCGTGCTGACTAGCGGGGCTACCGGGGAGCTGTTTTTT
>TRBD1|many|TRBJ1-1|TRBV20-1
CSAHRGRVSEAFF
TGCAGTGCCCACAGGGGGCGAGTCTCTGAAGCTTTCTTT
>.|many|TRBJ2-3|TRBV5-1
CASSYENTQYF
TGCGCCAGCAGCTACGAGAATACGCAGTATTTT
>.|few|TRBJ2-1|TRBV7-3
CASSSLGDSSYNEQFF
TGTGCCAGCAGTTCCCTCGGGGACTCCTCCTACAATGAGCAGTTCTTC
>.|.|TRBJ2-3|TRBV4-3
CASSFSTSTDTQYF
TGCGCCAGCAGCTTTTCCACTAGCACAGATACGCAGTATTTT
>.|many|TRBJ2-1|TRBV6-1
CASGLTDGNEQFF
TGTGCCAGCGGGCTTACCGACGGCAATGAGCAGTTCTTC
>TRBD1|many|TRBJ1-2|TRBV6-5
CASGDRLNYGYTF
TGTGCCAGCGGGGACAGGCTGAACTATGGCTACACCTTC
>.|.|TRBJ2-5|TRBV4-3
CASSQGGQTWGETQYF
TGCGCCAGCAGCCAAGGTGGACAGACCTGGGGAGAGACCCAGTACTTC
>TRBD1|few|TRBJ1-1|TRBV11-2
CASHWGQGIMNTEAFF
TGTGCCAGCCACTGGGGACAGGGGATCATGAACACTGAAGCTTTCTTT
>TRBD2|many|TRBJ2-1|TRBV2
CASRGLANFNEQFF
TGTGCCAGCAGGGGACTAGCGAATTTCAATGAGCAGTTCTTC
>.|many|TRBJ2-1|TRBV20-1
CSATRAGNEQFF
TGCAGTGCTACCCGGGCGGGGAATGAGCAGTTCTTC
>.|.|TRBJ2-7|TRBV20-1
CSARDVRAGPIDEQYF
TGCAGTGCTAGAGATGTGCGGGCCGGACCCATCGACGAGCAGTACTTC
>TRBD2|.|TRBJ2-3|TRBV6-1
CASRLLAESTDTQYF
TGTGCCAGCAGATTGCTAGCGGAGAGCACAGATACGCAGTATTTT
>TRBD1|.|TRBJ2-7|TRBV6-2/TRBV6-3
CASSRPTGSAEQYF
TGTGCCAGCAGCCGACCGACAGGGAGCGCCGAGCAGTACTTC
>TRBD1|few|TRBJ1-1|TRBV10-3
CAIRTGTGNTEAFF
TGTGCCATCAGGACGGGGACAGGCAACACTGAAGCTTTCTTT
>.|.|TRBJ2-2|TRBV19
CASRSLVDYTGELFF
TGTGCCAGTAGGAGCCTGGTAGACTACACCGGGGAGCTGTTTTTT
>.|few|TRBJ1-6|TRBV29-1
CSADSPLHF
TGCAGCGCAGATTCACCCCTCCACTTT
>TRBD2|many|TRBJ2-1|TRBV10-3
CAISEPRLTSGSYNEQFF
TGTGCCATCAGTGAGCCAAGGTTAACTAGCGGCTCCTACAATGAGCAGTTCTTC
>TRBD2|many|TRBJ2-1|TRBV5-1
CASSPGASGREQFF
TGCGCCAGCAGCCCCGGGGCTAGCGGGAGGGAGCAGTTCTTC
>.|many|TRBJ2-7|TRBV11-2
CASSLAGVTYEQYF
TGTGCCAGCAGCTTAGCAGGGGTCACCTACGAGCAGTACTTC
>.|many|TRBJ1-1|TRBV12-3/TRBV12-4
CASSRNRNTEAFF
TGTGCCAGCAGCCGTAACAGGAACACTGAAGCTTTCTTT
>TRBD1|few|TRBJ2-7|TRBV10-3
CAISVKGQGGEQYF
TGTGCCATCAGTGTAAAGGGACAGGGGGGCGAGCAGTACTTC
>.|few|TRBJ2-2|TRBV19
CASRGRGNTGELFF
TGTGCCAGTAGGGGCAGGGGGAACACCGGGGAGCTGTTTTTT
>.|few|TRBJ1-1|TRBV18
CASSIVNTEAFF
TGTGCCAGCTCAATCGTGAACACTGAAGCTTTCTTT
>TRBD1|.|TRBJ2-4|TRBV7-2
CASTPRGDRMGKNIQYF
TGTGCCAGCACCCCGAGAGGGGACAGGATGGGCAAAAACATTCAGTACTTC
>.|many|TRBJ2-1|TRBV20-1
CSAPTLVAYNEQFF
TGCAGTGCCCCCACGCTAGTGGCATACAATGAGCAGTTCTTC
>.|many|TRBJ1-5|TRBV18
CASSPSSNQPQHF
TGTGCCAGCTCACCTTCTAGCAATCAGCCCCAGCATTTT
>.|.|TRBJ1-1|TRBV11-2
CASSLRIWDTEAFF
TGTGCCAGCAGCTTACGAATTTGGGACACTGAAGCTTTCTTT
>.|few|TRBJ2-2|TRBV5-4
CASSLELPNTGELFF
TGTGCCAGCAGCTTGGAACTACCGAACACCGGGGAGCTGTTTTTT
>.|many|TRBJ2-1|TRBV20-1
CSARTGSSYNEQFF
TGCAGTGCTAGGACCGGGAGCTCCTACAATGAGCAGTTCTTC
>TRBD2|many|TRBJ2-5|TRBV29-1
CSVGSGSETQYF
TGCAGCGTTGGTAGCGGGAGTGAGACCCAGTACTTC
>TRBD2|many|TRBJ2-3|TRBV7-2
CASSPLAGGVGTQYF
TGTGCCAGCAGCCCCTTGGCGGGGGGGGTCGGTACGCAGTATTTT
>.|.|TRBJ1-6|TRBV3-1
CASGGTPSNSPLHF
TGTGCCAGCGGCGGGACACCCAGTAATTCACCCCTCCACTTT
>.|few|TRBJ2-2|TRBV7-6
CASSSFNPTGELFF
TGTGCCAGCAGCTCTTTTAATCCTACCGGGGAGCTGTTTTTT
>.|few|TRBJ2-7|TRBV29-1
CSVAVGGGANHEQYF
TGCAGCGTTGCGGTCGGAGGGGGAGCGAACCACGAGCAGTACTTC
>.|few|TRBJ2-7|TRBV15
CATRGTGSSYEQYF
TGTGCCACCAGGGGGACCGGGAGCTCCTACGAGCAGTACTTC
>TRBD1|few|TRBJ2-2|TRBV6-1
CASRKQGEAGELFF
TGTGCCAGCAGGAAACAGGGGGAGGCCGGGGAGCTGTTTTTT
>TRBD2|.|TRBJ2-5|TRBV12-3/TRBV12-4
CASGGAAVETQYF
TGTGCCTCCGGGGGGGCAGCAGTAGAGACCCAGTACTTC
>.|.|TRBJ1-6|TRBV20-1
CSARASYNSPLHF
TGCAGCGCACGGGCGAGCTATAATTCACCCCTCCACTTT
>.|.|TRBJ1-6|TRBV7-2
CASSLLSGTAYNSPLHF
TGTGCCAGCAGCTTATTATCCGGGACTGCTTATAATTCACCCCTCCACTTT
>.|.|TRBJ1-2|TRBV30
CARADPPYGYTF
TGTGCACGGGCCGACCCGCCCTATGGCTACACCTTC
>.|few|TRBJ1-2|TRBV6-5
CASSYSDSNYGYTF
TGTGCCAGCAGTTACTCGGACAGTAACTATGGCTACACCTTC
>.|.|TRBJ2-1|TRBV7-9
CASSHGDSSYNEQFF
TGTGCCAGCAGCCACGGTGACAGCTCCTACAATGAGCAGTTCTTC